This T cell receptor beta chain was profiled in a study of cytomegalovirus exposure and HLA in healthy donors listed by TCRdb under 2017. As for the study more broadly: According to a later analysis, the roughly 130 validation repertoires were produced on the same platform as the roughly 700 repertoires of the first cohort. The study was designed to test whether signatures of past pathogen exposure could be identified by cataloging public T cell receptors. Besides the first cohort of more than 650 subjects, a separate validation cohort made up of 120 different subjects was used. To predict cytomegalovirus infection status, the study combined high-throughput TCR immunosequencing, statistical association of individual TCRs with disease status, and machine learning.

Donors formed part of the validation cohort, which comprised over a hundred subjects and was distinct from the first cohort of fewer than 750 subjects. Libraries came from the immunoSEQ multiplex PCR assay. For the original study's pipeline: To diagnose cytomegalovirus status from the catalog of TCR beta chain sequences, a statistical classification framework was built. TCRdb obtained this table from immuneACCESS and retained in-frame rearrangements with V and J assigned. These tables miss some clones; where compared with another copy, unresolved V genes account for less than half of the shortfall, and the remainder is unexplained. The DNA gave D and trimming, while V, J and clone size come from that table. The sample table shows 220,000 or so clones, and approximately 83% are seen once. The top ten hold over 13% of the sample. Sequences KGHSH (CDR1) and LQKENI (CDR2) are obtained from the germline V gene. The CDR3 has 13 amino acids, counting the end cysteine and phenylalanine. The only DNA kept is the CDR3, 39 bases in frame from the first base. V drops 0 bases and J drops 5 bases, leaving 7 bases in between.

Points the paper makes about the study in general: In both the original and validation cohorts, the classifier was reported to diagnose cytomegalovirus status with high specificity and sensitivity. A later analysis found that TCRs clustered in the first cohort also tended to co-occur in the 130 or so validation repertoires, with 94% of cluster scores above 0. In vitro tests confirmed that a few of the cytomegalovirus-associated TCR beta chains recognize cytomegalovirus antigens. It was suggested by the authors that the approach could potentially be generalized to other disease states and immunological phenotypes. The validation cohort had no HLA typing available for a later analysis, so co-occurrence within that cohort was assessed over all 130 or so repertoires. In the study, 150 to 200 TCR beta chains were listed as associated with cytomegalovirus. Across donors, most TCR sequences were observed very rarely, whereas some public TCRs were present in many individuals.

A remark on this clone: No antigen is known for it. It has no much larger one-base neighbor in the sample; base qualities were not kept.

The sequence was collected from a woman under 40 in good health and CMV-seropositive. Sequencing was done on a sample of PBMCs. The chain is assembled from TRBV18 and TRBJ2-5; TRBD2 is a weak D gene call, 5 bases matching. The DNA sequence is as follows: TGTGCCAGCTCACCACCGGGCGGGGAGACCCAGTACTTC. This codes for CASSPPGGETQYF.